Here is one T cell receptor beta chain with its context. From germline, CDR1 is SGDLS and CDR2 YYNGEE. The length of the CDR3 is 13 residues. V was pared by 2 bases and J by 7 bases, with 2 bases of the junction left unmatched. In the study's own analysis: Amplification of reference gene primers was used by the study to estimate nucleated cell counts. The data were produced by immunoSEQ multiplex PCR, yet TCRdb's version contains in-frame clones alone and is incomplete. V, J and clone size are taken as reported in that table, and D and trimming were inferred from the DNA itself. The sample lists some 360,000 clones; about nine tenths were seen once. The data originate from a study of blood T cell repertoires in COVID-19. Study-wide context: Acute and convalescent COVID-19 samples came from the United States, Italy and Spain.

Enrollees, about 18 to 89 years old, lived in 25 or so US areas. Donors were grouped by their self-reported clinical history. This sequence originates from a woman in her twenties or thirties who had been exposed to COVID-19. The V call is TRBV9, the J call TRBJ2-4, with 8 bases lining up with TRBD2. The sample comprised PBMCs or T cells enriched from blood (not recorded which). This chain's CDR3 is CASSVGLDNIQYF. For the CDR3, the DNA is TGTGCCAGCAGCGTGGGACTAGATAACATTCAGTACTTC.